This T cell receptor beta chain is drawn from a study of blood T cell repertoires in COVID-19. Germline V lookup: CDR1 KGHDR, CDR2 SFDVKD. The length of the CDR3 is 16 residues. The V and J ends lost 0 bases and 6 bases, in that order; junction bases with no gene match: 6. Generated by immunoSEQ multiplex PCR, the TCRdb table keeps only in-frame clones and is missing some. The profile shows some 150,000 clones, roughly 90% of them singletons. The chain uses TRBV24-1 and TRBJ2-2; 7 positions match TRBD1. The sequenced sample consisted of PBMCs or T cells enriched from blood (not recorded which). The TCR comes from a woman in her 30s with acute COVID-19. CDR3 sequence: CATSDLRQGRAGELFF. The CDR3 coding sequence is TGTGCCACCAGTGATTTGCGACAGGGCAGGGCCGGGGAGCTGTTTTTT.